This T cell receptor beta chain was identified in a study of T cells in Graves' hyperthyroidism and ophthalmopathy. Study results and limitations: Model predictions of ophthalmopathy came a median roughly 6.4 months before onset.

In germline, CDR1 is SQVTM, CDR2 ANQGSEA. With V trimmed by 1 base and J by 2 bases, 8 bases remained unmatched. The CDR3 covers 15 residues. In the case of this clonotype: Antigen specificity is unknown.

For Graves' hyperthyroidism to be stable, ophthalmopathy could not progress within 18 months. Orbital computed tomography and thyroid ultrasound, together with serum TRAb and thyroxine and clinical symptoms, were used for diagnoses. The TCR beta CDR3 regions underwent amplification using RNA transcripts as the source. HTBI primers drove first-round RT-PCR of the TCR CDR3. TCRdb redid the calling of the multiplex PCR reads with MiXCR, one entry per CDR3 protein. The sample yields fewer than 900,000 distinct CDR3 sequences, roughly 15% seen once. This sequence joins TRBV29-1 and TRBJ2-7; 7 bases are shared with TRBD1. Sequenced: blood. The source of this sequence is a man between 18 and 29 years old with Graves' hyperthyroidism. The CDR3 DNA follows: TGCAGCGTTGAAGTTCAGGACAGGCTGCCCTACGAGCAGTACTTC. It yields the protein CSVEVQDRLPYEQYF.